This T cell receptor beta chain was profiled in a study of cytomegalovirus exposure and HLA in healthy donors. CDR3 length: 13 residues. Trimming shortened V by 0 bases and J by 5 bases, and 8 bases separated the two germline ends. Per the germline V gene, CDR1 is SGDLS and CDR2 is YYNGEE. A multiplex PCR was run with 60 Vbeta primers and 13 Jbeta primers. Libraries were prepared by immunoSEQ multiplex PCR; TCRdb keeps only in-frame clonotypes and omits some of them. The sample contains 120,000 or so clones, roughly 80% of which appear only once. Specimen: PBMCs. The TCR originated in a man aged 25-45 years in good health and CMV-seronegative. The rearrangement joins TRBV9 to TRBJ1-1; a weak D match, TRBD1 (6 bases). CDR3 protein: CASSVAGETEAFF. CDR3 nucleotides: TGTGCCAGCAGCGTAGCAGGGGAGACTGAAGCTTTCTTT.